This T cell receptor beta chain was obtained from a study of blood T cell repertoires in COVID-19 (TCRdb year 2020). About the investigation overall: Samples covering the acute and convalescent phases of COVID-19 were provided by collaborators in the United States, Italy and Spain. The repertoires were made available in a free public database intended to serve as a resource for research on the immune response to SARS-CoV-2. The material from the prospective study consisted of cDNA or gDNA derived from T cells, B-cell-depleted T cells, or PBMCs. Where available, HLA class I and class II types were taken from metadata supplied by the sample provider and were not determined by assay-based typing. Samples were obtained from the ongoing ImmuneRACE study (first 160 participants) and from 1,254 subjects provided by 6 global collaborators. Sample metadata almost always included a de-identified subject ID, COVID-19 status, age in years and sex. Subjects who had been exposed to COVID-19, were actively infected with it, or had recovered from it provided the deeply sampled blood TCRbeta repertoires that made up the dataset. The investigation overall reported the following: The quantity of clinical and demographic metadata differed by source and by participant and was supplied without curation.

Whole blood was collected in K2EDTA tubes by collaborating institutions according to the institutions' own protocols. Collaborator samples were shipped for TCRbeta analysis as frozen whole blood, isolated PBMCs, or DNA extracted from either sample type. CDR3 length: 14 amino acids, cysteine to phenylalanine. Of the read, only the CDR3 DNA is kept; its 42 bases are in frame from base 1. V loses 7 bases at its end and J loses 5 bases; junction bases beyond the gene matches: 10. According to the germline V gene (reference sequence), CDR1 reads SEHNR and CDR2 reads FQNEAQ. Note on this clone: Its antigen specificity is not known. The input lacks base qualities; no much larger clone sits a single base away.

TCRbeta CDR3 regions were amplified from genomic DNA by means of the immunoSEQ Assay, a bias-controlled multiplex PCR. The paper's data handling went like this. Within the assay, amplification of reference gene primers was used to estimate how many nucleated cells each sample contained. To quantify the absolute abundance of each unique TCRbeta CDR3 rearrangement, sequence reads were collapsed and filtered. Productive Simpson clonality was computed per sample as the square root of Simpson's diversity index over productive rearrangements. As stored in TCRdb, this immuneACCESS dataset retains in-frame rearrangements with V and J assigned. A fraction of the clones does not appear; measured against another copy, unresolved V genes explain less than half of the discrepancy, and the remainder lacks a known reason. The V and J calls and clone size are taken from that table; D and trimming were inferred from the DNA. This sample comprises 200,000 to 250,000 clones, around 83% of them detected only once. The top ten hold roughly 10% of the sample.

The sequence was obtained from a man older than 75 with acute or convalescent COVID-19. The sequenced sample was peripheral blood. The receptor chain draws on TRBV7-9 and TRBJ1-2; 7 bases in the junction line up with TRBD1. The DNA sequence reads TGTGCCAGCACTTCCGACAGGGAGTTATATGGCTACACCTTC. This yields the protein CASTSDRELYGYTF.